Described below is a single T cell receptor (beta chain) sequence and its context. Its antigen is currently unknown. The data originate from a study of lymphopenia after photon versus proton radiotherapy. The study, taken as a whole, reports: Post-nadir diversity loss with photons came from oligoclonal expansion, particularly CD8+ Temra cells. Under photons, naive T cells and diversity fell while effector/memory populations rose. A bigger post-nadir fall in TCR diversity correlated inversely with survival time in deceased patients. Authors raise, but do not show, better survival with proton therapy.

The length of the CDR3 is 15 residues. Germline assignment: CDR1 MNHEY and CDR2 SVGAGI. Germline trimming cut 5 bases from V and 7 bases from J; bases unmatched to any gene: 11. Assay used: immunoSEQ multiplex PCR; TCRdb lists only in-frame clones, some missing. The sample holds tens of thousands of clones, approximately 89% seen once. The clonotype originates from a woman between 70 and 85 years old with pancreatic cancer. Some clones in this sample may be carry-over from other donors' samples. Sequences were derived from peripheral blood, sampled from a patient treated with proton-based radiotherapy. The chain carries TRBV6-5 and TRBJ1-1; TRBD1 matches 9 bases. The chain's CDR3 is CASSQQGARGDEAFF. CDR3 in DNA: TGTGCCAGCAGTCAACAGGGGGCGAGGGGGGATGAAGCTTTCTTT.